A single sample gave rise to the 10 T cell receptor beta chains below, sequenced in a study of cytomegalovirus exposure and HLA in healthy donors (dated by TCRdb to about 2017). Receptor libraries were prepared by the immunoSEQ multiplex PCR assay. A mixture of 60 forward primers for TCR Vbeta segments and 13 reverse primers for TCR Jbeta segments was used in the multiplex PCR. Imported from immuneACCESS, the table was reduced by TCRdb to in-frame sequences with V and J called. These copies leave out some clones; in studies compared against another copy, an unresolved V gene accounts for under half, and the cause of the remainder is not known. The sample table contains about 150,000 clones; only one count was recorded for 77% of them. In total, the top ten clones hold 3% to 5% of the sample. Sequencing was done on a sample of PBMCs. Receptors were obtained from a male donor in good health and CMV-seronegative.

The chain couples TRBV2 to TRBJ2-7; no reliable D call. The CDR3 is 12 amino acids. V lost 2 bases to trimming and J lost 4 bases, with 6 bases between them. CDR1 and CDR2 from the germline V gene are SNHLY and FYNNEI. DNA for the CDR3: TGTGCCAGCAGTGAAATCGGTTACGAGCAGTACTTC. Encoded protein: CASSEIGYEQYF.

V usage is TRBV4-3 and J usage is TRBJ1-2; 10 bases align to TRBD1. The CDR3 length is 18 residues. The germline gives CDR1 LGHNA, CDR2 YSLEER. J gave up 3 bases and V 0 bases, and 10 bases lay outside the gene matches. The CDR3 spells CASSQDPLRQGAYYGYTF. The CDR3, as DNA: TGCGCCAGCAGCCAAGATCCCTTAAGACAGGGGGCCTACTATGGCTACACCTTC.

The chain employs TRBV6-1 and TRBJ1-5, with a weak D call TRBD1 (5 bases). Germline V gene lookup returns CDR1 MNHNS and CDR2 SASEGT. The CDR3 consists of 12 residues. V was trimmed by 7 bases and J by 8 bases, leaving 12 bases between them. The DNA of the CDR3 is TGTGCCAGCATGAAGGGCAGGGAGCCCCAGCATTTT. Translation gives CASMKGREPQHF.

The chain is built from TRBV6-6 and TRBJ2-5; D perhaps matches TRBD1 (5 bases). The last part of the DNA fits TRBJ2-7 better; the J call may be wrong. The CDR3 has 14 amino acids. Germline V lookup: CDR1 MNHNY, CDR2 SVGAGI (reference sequence). The CDR3 sequence: CASSYSSPGNEQYF. For the CDR3, the DNA is TGTGCCAGCAGTTACTCGAGTCCAGGGAACGAGCAGTACTTC.

The rearrangement uses TRBV27 and TRBJ1-1; D gene ambiguous. Germline V gives CDR1 MNHEY, CDR2 SMNVEV (reference sequence). The CDR3 extends over 17 amino acids. V was cut by 2 bases and J by 0 bases, with 16 bases left in between. DNA for the CDR3: TGTGCCAGCAGTTTAACGGCGGAAGGCCCTTTGAACACTGAAGCTTTCTTT. It encodes CASSLTAEGPLNTEAFF.

The chain couples TRBV18 to TRBJ1-1, with D perhaps TRBD1 (5 bases). CDR1 and CDR2 from the germline V gene are KGHSH and LQKENI. CDR3 length: 16 amino acids. Trimming removed 0 bases from V and 1 base from J, with 12 bases in between. The CDR3 coding sequence is TGTGCCAGCTCACCACCGGGGCAGGGATGGAACACTGAAGCTTTCTTT. Its protein is CASSPPGQGWNTEAFF.

This clone occurred once. This chain connects TRBV9 to TRBJ2-1; 8 bases align to TRBD2. The J segment lost 8 bases and the V segment lost 2 bases, leaving 6 bases of the junction unmatched. The CDR3 totals 14 residues. Germline V gives CDR1 SGDLS, CDR2 YYNGEE. The CDR3 DNA follows: TGTGCCAGCAGCGTGGGGACTAGATCCGATGAGCAGTTCTTC. Protein: CASSVGTRSDEQFF.

The chain is built from TRBV29-1 and TRBJ2-1, with a possible D match to TRBD2 (7 bases). This CDR3 contains 15 residues. From germline, CDR1 is SQVTM and CDR2 ANQGSEA. With 4 bases removed from V and 1 base from J, the gap between germline ends came to 14 bases. The CDR3 sequence: CSVGGAGVSYNEQFF. CDR3 bases: TGCAGCGTTGGGGGGGCGGGAGTTTCCTACAATGAGCAGTTCTTC.

This chain joins TRBV5-1 and TRBJ2-5; 10 bases map to TRBD2. The V segment lost 0 bases and the J segment 9 bases; nucleotides outside the gene matches: 2. This CDR3 has 13 residues. Germline V gene sequence: CDR1 SGHRS, CDR2 YFSETQ. CDR3 DNA sequence: TGCGCCAGCAGCTTGGAGCGGGGGGGAGCCCAGTACTTC. This sequence encodes CASSLERGGAQYF.

The gene calls are TRBV27 and TRBJ2-7; 7 bases align to TRBD1. Losses at the gene ends were 2 bases for V and 5 bases for J; bases not matched to a gene: 3. CDR3 length equals 13 residues. Per the germline V gene, CDR1 is MNHEY and CDR2 is SMNVEV (reference sequence). The CDR3 is CASSLQGVNEQYF. The DNA of the CDR3 is TGTGCCAGCAGTTTACAGGGGGTGAACGAGCAGTACTTC.